The 6 T cell receptor beta chains reported below all come from one sample, sequenced in a study of post-analysis software for immune sequencing data. Prepared TCR beta cDNA libraries contained unique molecular identifiers. MiXCR was run by TCRdb on the PCR reads, yielding one entry per CDR3 protein. The sample lists around 160,000 distinct CDR3 sequences, around 36% occurring once. The sequenced sample was blood, obtained after autologous hematopoietic stem cell transplantation. Receptors originate from a girl between 10 and 17 years old with multiple sclerosis.

The rearrangement uses TRBV2 and TRBJ2-3; 8 bases are shared with TRBD1. The V and J ends lost 4 bases and 4 bases, in that order; junction bases with no gene match: 13. The CDR3 has 17 residues. Germline V gene data show CDR1 as SNHLY and CDR2 as FYNNEI. This CDR3 reads CASSGTGSSVSADTQYF. CDR3 sequence (DNA): TGTGCCAGCAGTGGGACAGGGAGTAGTGTCAGCGCAGATACGCAGTATTTT.

V usage is TRBV28 and J usage is TRBJ2-7, with D perhaps matching TRBD2 (5 bases). This CDR3 is built from 14 residues. Trimming took 3 bases from V and 4 from J, leaving 13 bases between them. Germline V gene sequence: CDR1 MDHEN, CDR2 SYDVKM. The CDR3 loop is CASSFRGGGYEQYF. CDR3 bases: TGTGCCAGCAGTTTCCGGGGTGGAGGATACGAGCAGTACTTC.

This clonotype was detected ten times or more. The chain is built from TRBV9 and TRBJ2-5; TRBD2 matches at 12 bases. The germline V gene encodes CDR1 SGDLS and CDR2 YYNGEE. Trimming cost V 0 bases and J 4 bases; bases outside gene matches: 10. The CDR3 consists of 18 residues. The chain's CDR3 is CASSVGRRLAGEGETQYF. CDR3 DNA: TGTGCCAGCAGCGTAGGGAGGAGACTAGCGGGAGAAGGAGAGACCCAGTACTTC.

This clonotype was found a few times. V gene TRBV11-1 combines with J gene TRBJ2-5; 7 bases match TRBD2. The CDR3 is 13 residues long. Trimming at V came to 4 bases and at J to 4 bases, leaving 3 bases not matched to a gene. Germline CDR1 and CDR2: SGHAT and FQDESV (reference sequence). The CDR3 loop is CASSYPGGETQYF. CDR3 coding DNA: TGTGCCAGCAGCTACCCGGGGGGAGAGACCCAGTACTTC.

This clonotype has more than one count but fewer than ten. CDR3 region: CASSWGARTEAFF. As DNA, the CDR3 is TGTGCCAGCAGTTGGGGGGCGCGCACTGAAGCTTTCTTT. The V call is TRBV27, the J call TRBJ1-1; D might be TRBD1 (6 bases). V lost 4 bases and J 4 bases, leaving 10 bases between the germline ends. Germline V gene data show CDR1 as MNHEY and CDR2 as SMNVEV (reference sequence). This CDR3 has 13 amino acids.

This chain uses TRBV6-1 with TRBJ2-1; 16 positions agree with TRBD2. The V and J ends lost 6 bases and 8 bases, in that order; junction bases with no gene match: 10. CDR1 is MNHNS and CDR2 is SASEGT in the germline V gene. The CDR3 consists of 17 residues. The CDR3 sequence is CASSGTSGRANNHEQFF. DNA for the CDR3: TGTGCCAGCAGCGGGACTAGCGGGAGGGCCAACAACCATGAGCAGTTCTTC.